The 13 T cell receptor beta chains below were found in one sample sequenced in a study of spatial heterogeneity in lung cancer. These receptors' targets are unknown. Study-wide results and limits: Expanded alpha and beta TCR counts within tumors tracked tumor mutation counts.

Time point meaning: sample taken at primary tumor resection. In TCRdb, the 5' RACE reads were re-called with MiXCR into one record per CDR3 protein. The sample shows approximately 11,000 distinct CDR3 sequences, 14% to 15% of them seen only once. Specimen: lung tumor tissue, collected at surgery. The origin of the receptors is a male donor with early-stage non-small cell lung cancer.

V usage is TRBV10-3 and J usage is TRBJ1-5; D might be TRBD1 (6 bases). The CDR3 length is 15 residues. Germline assignment: CDR1 ENHRY and CDR2 SYGVKD. The V and J ends lost 4 bases and 0 bases respectively, with 10 bases between them. CDR3 amino acids: CAISGDTLSNQPQHF. For the CDR3, the DNA is TGTGCCATCAGTGGGGACACCCTTAGCAATCAGCCCCAGCATTTT.

This clonotype was seen many times. In DNA form, the CDR3 reads TGCAGCGTTCGGGACAGGGACTATAATTCACCCCTCCACTTT. This codes for CSVRDRDYNSPLHF. V usage is TRBV29-1 and J usage is TRBJ1-6, with 9 bases identical to TRBD1. Germline-derived CDR1 and CDR2 are SQVTM and ANQGSEA. The CDR3 is 14 residues long. With V trimmed by 5 bases and J by 3 bases, 2 bases remained unmatched. The complete variable domain, with remaining parts taken from reference TRBV29-1 and TRBJ1-6, reads SAVISQKPSRDICQRGTSLTIQCQVDSQVTMMFWYRQQPGQSLTLIATANQGSEATYESGFVIDKFPISRPNLTFSTLTVSNMSPEDSSIYLCSVRDRDYNSPLHFGNGTRLTVT.

This clonotype was detected ten times or more. The V gene is TRBV27, the J gene TRBJ2-6; D is unclear. Looked up from germline, CDR1 is MNHEY and CDR2 is SMNVEV (reference sequence). The CDR3 has 13 amino acids. V lost 7 bases and J 4 bases, leaving 8 bases between the germline ends. The CDR3 DNA is TGTGCCAGCAACCCAACCGGGGCCAACGTCCTGACTTTC. It encodes CASNPTGANVLTF. The entire variable domain, with the rest obtained from reference TRBV27 and TRBJ2-6, is as follows: EAQVTQNPRYLITVTGKKLTVTCSQNMNHEYMSWYRQDPGLGLRQIYYSMNVEVTDKGDVPEGYKVSRKEKRNFPLILESPSPNQTSLYFCASNPTGANVLTFGAGSRLTVL.

This clonotype was counted many times. CDR3 region: CASSRGQAPGEQYF. The CDR3 DNA reads TGTGCCAGCAGTCGAGGACAGGCGCCTGGCGAGCAGTACTTC. The gene calls are TRBV6-2 or TRBV6-3 and TRBJ2-7; 7 bases are shared with TRBD1. CDR3 size: 14 residues. Trimming removed 5 bases from V and 6 bases from J; junction bases left unmatched: 10. Germline assignment: CDR1 MNHEY and CDR2 SVGEGT.

This clonotype was picked up many times. V gene TRBV27 combines with J gene TRBJ2-3, with 8 bases matching TRBD2. The germline CDR1 and CDR2 sequences are MNHEY and SMNVEV (reference sequence). The CDR3 totals 16 residues. With V trimmed by 7 bases and J by 0 bases, 9 bases remained unmatched. CDR3 sequence reads: CASKNTGGLSTDTQYF. The CDR3 coding sequence is TGTGCCAGCAAAAATACGGGGGGGTTAAGCACAGATACGCAGTATTTT.

The gene calls are TRBV7-8 and TRBJ2-6; unclear D gene. CDR1 SGHVS and CDR2 FQNEAQ come from the germline V gene. This CDR3 is built from 16 residues. V shed 1 base and J shed 2 bases, with 9 bases lying between them. CDR3 nucleotide sequence: TGTGCCAGCAGCTTAGTTATTGGGGCTGGGGCCAACGTCCTGACTTTC. This codes for CASSLVIGAGANVLTF. Using reference TRBV7-8 and TRBJ2-6 for the parts outside the CDR3, the full variable domain is GAGVSQSPRYKVAKRGQDVALRCDPISGHVSLFWYQQALGQGPEFLTYFQNEAQLDKSGLPSDRFFAERPEGSVSTLKIQRTQQEDSAVYLCASSLVIGAGANVLTFGAGSRLTVL.

This clonotype was seen at least ten times. The chain combines TRBV28 with TRBJ2-7; 11 bases are a match to TRBD2. There are 15 residues in the CDR3. With V trimmed by 2 bases and J by 2 bases, 2 bases remained unmatched. The germline V gene encodes CDR1 MDHEN and CDR2 SYDVKM. The CDR3 bases are TGTGCCAGCAGTTTAGGGACTAGCGGCACCTACGAGCAGTACTTC. Protein: CASSLGTSGTYEQYF.

This clonotype is deemed medium-sized. This chain connects TRBV6-5 to TRBJ2-5, with 11 positions matching TRBD2. The CDR3 extends over 16 amino acids. CDR1 and CDR2 (germline): MNHEY, SVGAGI. The trim removed 6 bases at V and 5 bases at J, leaving 11 bases unmatched. In DNA, the CDR3 is TGTGCCAGCAGCCGCACTAGCGGGGGCGGGGTGGAGACCCAGTACTTC. This gives the protein CASSRTSGGGVETQYF.

This clonotype was counted ten times or more. The V call is TRBV28, the J call TRBJ1-2; unclear D gene. The V end was cut by 7 bases, the J end by 4 bases, with 16 bases between. The germline gives CDR1 MDHEN, CDR2 SYDVKM. The length of the CDR3 is 14 residues. The CDR3 loop reads CASTANFNPYGYTF. DNA for the CDR3: TGTGCCAGCACCGCAAACTTCAACCCCTATGGCTACACCTTC.

The gene calls are TRBV9 and TRBJ2-1; TRBD2 aligns across 13 bases. Germline V gives CDR1 SGDLS, CDR2 YYNGEE. This CDR3 contains 19 residues. V trimming: 2 bases; J trimming: 0 bases; junction bases outside the gene matches: 8. The CDR3 sequence: CASSVQTSGGFSSYNEQFF. In DNA, the CDR3 is TGTGCCAGCAGCGTCCAGACTAGCGGGGGGTTCAGCTCCTACAATGAGCAGTTCTTC.

This clonotype was observed many times. The chain is built from TRBV7-9 and TRBJ2-1; TRBD2 matches at 14 bases. This CDR3 is 21 amino acids long. The germline CDR1 and CDR2 sequences are SEHNR and FQNEAQ (reference sequence). V trimming: 5 bases; J trimming: 6 bases; junction bases outside the gene matches: 21. This CDR3 reads CASSPSRLAGGYANVGNEQFF. The CDR3 region has the DNA TGTGCCAGCAGCCCATCTAGACTAGCGGGAGGGTATGCCAACGTGGGCAATGAGCAGTTCTTC.

This chain links TRBV18 with TRBJ1-5; D possibly corresponds to TRBD1 (6 bases). The CDR3 is made up of 15 amino acids. Trimming removed 5 bases from V and 0 bases from J, with 11 bases in between. Germline V gene lookup returns CDR1 KGHSH and CDR2 LQKENI. The CDR3 region has the DNA TGTGCCAGCTCAAACAGGGTTCATAGCAATCAGCCCCAGCATTTT. This encodes CASSNRVHSNQPQHF. The whole variable domain, remainder taken from reference TRBV18 and TRBJ1-5, is NAGVMQNPRHLVRRRGQEARLRCSPMKGHSHVYWYRQLPEEGLKFMVYLQKENIIDESGMPKERFSAEFPKEGPSILRIQQVVRGDSAAYFCASSNRVHSNQPQHFGDGTRLSIL.

Sample share makes this clonotype medium-sized (0.01 to 0.1%). The chain recombines TRBV6-5 with TRBJ2-3, with D possibly being TRBD2 (7 bases). The CDR3 spans 15 residues. Germline values: CDR1 MNHEY, CDR2 SVGAGI. V lost 0 bases and J 5 bases, leaving 12 bases between the germline ends. CDR3 DNA sequence: TGTGCCAGCAGTTACTCCCGGGGGGCAAAAGATACGCAGTATTTT. The encoded protein is CASSYSRGAKDTQYF.